This T cell receptor beta chain stems from a study of cytomegalovirus exposure and HLA in healthy donors. General observations from the study: Among TCR beta chains of equal frequency, HLA-associated ones were more clonally expanded in a later analysis. Immune exposure information available was restricted to CMV serostatus.

Turning to this clone: Antigen unknown.

Donors had nominal health at sampling but likely had unrecorded immune exposures. The PCR was carried out with 60 Vbeta primers and 13 Jbeta primers. Data came from immunoSEQ multiplex PCR; TCRdb stores just in-frame clones and leaves some out. There are roughly 120,000 clones in the sample; approximately 80% occur only once, and less than 3% lies in the top ten. V was pared by 6 bases and J by 1 base, with 9 bases between. Germline V gene sequence: CDR1 SGHTA, CDR2 FQGTGA. The CDR3 is 13 amino acids. The source material was PBMCs. The clonotype was recovered from a man aged 25-40 years in good health and CMV-seronegative. This chain connects TRBV7-3 to TRBJ1-1; D unclear. CDR3 nucleotides: TGTGCCAGCAGTTCCCACAGGAACACTGAAGCTTTCTTT. This encodes CASSSHRNTEAFF. Full variable domain (remainder filled in from reference TRBV7-3 and TRBJ1-1): GAGVSQTPSNKVTEKGKYVELRCDPISGHTALYWYRQSLGQGPEFLIYFQGTGAADDSGLPNDRFFAVRPEGSVSTLKIQRTERGDSAVYLCASSSHRNTEAFFGQGTRLTVV.